This record concerns one TCR beta chain sequence. The antigen remains unidentified. Indicated time point: newly diagnosed, previously untreated cHL patient sample. Magnetic negative selection of thawed PBMCs yielded the CD8+ T cells. Peripheral samples used as comparators were newly diagnosed, untreated classical Hodgkin lymphoma PBMCs. The sample originates from a study of PD-1 blockade in classical Hodgkin lymphoma. Study findings and constraints: Reported baseline diversity: healthy donors highest, relapsed/refractory patients lowest. What caused the repertoire differences, perhaps disease activity or prior therapy, remains undefined.

Repertoires were generated with immunoSEQ multiplex PCR, while TCRdb's copy carries only in-frame clones and drops some. The sample lists about 5,000 clones; 80% to 90% were seen once. The receptor's source is a human donor with classical Hodgkin lymphoma. Input material: CD8+ T cells from blood.

CDR3 region: CASSLTLGQYSNQPQHF. CDR3 DNA sequence: TGTGCCAGCAGCTTGACCTTGGGACAGTATAGCAATCAGCCCCAGCATTTT. The chain has TRBV28 and TRBJ1-5, with 7 bases matching TRBD1. There are 17 residues in the CDR3. Per germline, CDR1 MDHEN and CDR2 SYDVKM. V shed 6 bases, J shed 0 bases, and the junction held 11 bases outside the gene matches.